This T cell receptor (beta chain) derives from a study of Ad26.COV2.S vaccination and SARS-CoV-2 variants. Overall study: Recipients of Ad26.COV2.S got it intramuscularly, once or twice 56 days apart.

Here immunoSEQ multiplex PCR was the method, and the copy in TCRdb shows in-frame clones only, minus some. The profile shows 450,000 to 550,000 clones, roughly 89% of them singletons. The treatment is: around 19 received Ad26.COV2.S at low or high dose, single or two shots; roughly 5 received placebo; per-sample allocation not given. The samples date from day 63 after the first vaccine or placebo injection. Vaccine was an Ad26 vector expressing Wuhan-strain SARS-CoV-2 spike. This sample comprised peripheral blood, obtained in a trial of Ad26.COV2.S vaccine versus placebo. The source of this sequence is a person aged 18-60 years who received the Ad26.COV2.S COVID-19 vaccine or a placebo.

The CDR3 bases are TGTGCCAGCAGCTTAGATCTGATAGCGGGAGCTGGCAATGAGCAGTTCTTC. It specifies CASSLDLIAGAGNEQFF. J is TRBJ2-1 and V is TRBV11-3, with 9 nucleotides matching TRBD2. The CDR3 consists of 17 residues. In germline, CDR1 is SGHNT, CDR2 YENEEA. V was clipped by 0 bases and J by 6 bases; unmatched bases: 9.